The next 17 T cell receptor beta chains were all read from a single sample in a study of shared clonotypes between healthy human individuals. Sequencing was performed with immunoSEQ multiplex PCR; in TCRdb, only in-frame clones are kept and a portion is missing. Of some 2,100,000 clones in the sample, approximately 96% were seen once. Sequencing used naive CD4+ T cells sorted from blood. Subset reported: CD45RA+ positively selected. The receptors were gathered from a man younger than 35 in good health.

The rearrangement joins TRBV11-1 to TRBJ2-6; the D gene is possibly TRBD1 (5 bases). Germline V gene lookup returns CDR1 SGHAT and CDR2 FQDESV (reference sequence). The CDR3 totals 16 residues. Trimming cost V 5 bases and J 0 bases, with 11 bases left between them. In nucleotides, the CDR3 is TGTGCCAGCAGCCCAAAAACAGGCTCTGGGGCCAACGTCCTGACTTTC. Translating it yields CASSPKTGSGANVLTF. The whole variable domain, filled in from reference TRBV11-1 and TRBJ2-6, reads EAEVAQSPRYKITEKSQAVAFWCDPISGHATLYWYRQILGQGPELLVQFQDESVVDDSQLPKDRFSAERLKGVDSTLKIQPAELGDSAMYLCASSPKTGSGANVLTFGAGSRLTVL.

The chain carries TRBV19 and TRBJ1-1; 9 bases map to TRBD1. CDR3 length: 14 amino acids. V was pared by 5 bases and J by 3 bases, with 4 bases of the junction left unmatched. Germline V gene sequence: CDR1 LNHDA, CDR2 SQIVND (reference sequence). CDR3 in amino acids: CASSLQGADTEAFF. CDR3 nucleotides: TGTGCCAGTAGTCTACAGGGGGCTGACACTGAAGCTTTCTTT.

The table lists this clone with a count of one. This chain uses TRBV6-6 with TRBJ2-1, with a tentative D call TRBD1 (7 bases). The CDR3 runs 15 residues. Trimming took off 7 bases at V and 2 bases at J, with 15 bases between the two ends. CDR1 is MNHNY, CDR2 SVGAGI, per germline (reference sequence). CDR3 residues: CASIPGGGPYNEQFF. DNA of the CDR3: TGTGCCAGCATCCCCGGAGGGGGCCCCTACAATGAGCAGTTCTTC.

The chain recombines TRBV6-5 with TRBJ1-3; D remains ambiguous. This CDR3 comprises 16 residues. Per the germline V gene, CDR1 is MNHEY and CDR2 is SVGAGI. Trimming removed 4 bases from V and 0 bases from J, with 13 bases in between. This CDR3 is CASSFSEGHSGNTIYF. The CDR3, as DNA: TGTGCCAGCAGTTTTTCAGAGGGCCACTCTGGAAACACCATATATTTT.

The chain is built from TRBV29-1 and TRBJ1-2, with D tentatively TRBD1 (5 bases). V dropped 0 bases and J dropped 7 bases, with 15 bases sitting between them. The CDR3 sequence is 14 residues long. CDR1 and CDR2 from the germline V gene are SQVTM and ANQGSEA. CDR3: CSVEDLGRAGGYTF. The CDR3 coding sequence is TGCAGCGTTGAAGATCTCGGCAGGGCCGGTGGCTACACCTTC.

This clone was counted once. V usage is TRBV30 and J usage is TRBJ1-2, with D unresolved. This CDR3 comprises 15 residues. The germline CDR1 and CDR2 sequences are GTSNPN and SVGIG (reference sequence). V lost 5 bases, J lost 7 bases, and 23 bases lay in between. The CDR3 protein is CAWCPSSGAVGGYTF. CDR3 nucleotide sequence: TGTGCCTGGTGCCCATCATCAGGAGCTGTTGGTGGCTACACCTTC.

The chain carries TRBV6-5 and TRBJ1-2; D gene uncertain. Germline V gene data show CDR1 as MNHEY and CDR2 as SVGAGI. Trimming took 2 bases from V and 1 from J, leaving 5 bases between them. CDR3 length equals 13 residues. The CDR3 coding sequence is TGTGCCAGCAGTTACATGGATAACTATGGCTACACCTTC. Translated, it gives CASSYMDNYGYTF.

V is TRBV9 and J is TRBJ1-4, with D hard to call. The CDR3 extends over 15 amino acids. V was cut by 3 bases and J by 0 bases, with 9 bases left in between. Germline V gene data show CDR1 as SGDLS and CDR2 as YYNGEE. CDR3 nucleotide sequence: TGTGCCAGCAGCGCCCGAGGCGCAACTAATGAAAAACTGTTTTTT. Its protein is CASSARGATNEKLFF.

The V and J genes are TRBV11-2 and TRBJ2-1; 9 positions match TRBD1. The CDR3 spans 15 residues. V lost 6 bases, J lost 4 bases, and 7 bases stayed unmatched. Germline assignment: CDR1 SGHAT and CDR2 FQNNGV. The CDR3 spells CASRGRDREYNEQFF. In DNA form, the CDR3 reads TGTGCCAGCAGGGGACGGGACAGGGAATACAATGAGCAGTTCTTC.

The chain combines TRBV18 with TRBJ2-2; the D gene is possibly TRBD1 (6 bases). CDR3 size: 17 residues. V shed 0 bases and J shed 6 bases, with 17 bases lying between them. CDR1 and CDR2 (germline): KGHSH, LQKENI. The CDR3 DNA reads as TGTGCCAGCTCACCACCGTCTGGTACAGGGATGTCCGGGGAGCTGTTTTTT. Translated: CASSPPSGTGMSGELFF.

This clone came up once. This chain joins TRBV6-5 and TRBJ2-1; no reliable D call. The CDR3 consists of 14 residues. V lost 6 bases and J 9 bases, leaving 18 bases between the germline ends. CDR1 and CDR2 from the germline V gene are MNHEY and SVGAGI. CDR3 protein: CASSQSLHESEQFF. Here the CDR3 DNA reads TGTGCCAGCAGCCAATCCCTTCATGAGAGTGAGCAGTTCTTC.

This clone has just a few counts. The sample holds other DNA sequences that translate to the same CDR3. The gene calls are TRBV18 and TRBJ2-5; unclear D gene. Germline V CDR1 and CDR2: KGHSH, LQKENI. With 3 bases removed from V and 1 base from J, the gap between germline ends came to 3 bases. This CDR3 region has 12 residues. The CDR3 DNA follows: TGTGCCAGCTCACCGGGCCAAGAGACCCAGTACTTC. Translation gives CASSPGQETQYF.

A remark on this clone: The sample carries other DNA sequences with the same CDR3. The chain joins TRBV5-1 to TRBJ1-2, with no clear D. CDR3 size: 12 residues. CDR1 SGHRS and CDR2 YFSETQ come from the germline V gene. V lost 4 bases, J lost 4 bases, and 8 bases lay in between. The CDR3 loop is CASSEGVYGYTF. CDR3 DNA: TGCGCCAGCAGCGAGGGCGTCTATGGCTACACCTTC.

In DNA form, the CDR3 reads TGTGCCAGCAGTTTATTCGACAGCACAGATACGCAGTATTTT. The encoded protein is CASSLFDSTDTQYF. The chain combines TRBV28 with TRBJ2-3; D is ambiguous. The V end lost 1 base, the J end lost 0 bases, and 5 bases lay between the germline ends. Germline CDR1 reads MDHEN; CDR2 reads SYDVKM. This CDR3 has 14 amino acids.

The J gene is TRBJ1-3, the V gene TRBV5-1; tentative D call: TRBD1 (6 bases). The CDR3 is 16 amino acids. V lost 4 bases, J lost 0 bases, and 14 bases lay in between. The germline CDR1 and CDR2 sequences are SGHRS and YFSETQ. This CDR3 reads CASSSSGVSSGNTIYF. CDR3 sequence (DNA): TGCGCCAGCAGCAGCTCAGGGGTCTCCTCTGGAAACACCATATATTTT.

This chain connects TRBV2 to TRBJ1-1; D is unclear. The CDR3 contains 14 residues. Trimming shortened V by 2 bases and J by 11 bases, and 18 bases separated the two germline ends. From germline, CDR1 is SNHLY and CDR2 FYNNEI. The CDR3 DNA reads as TGTGCCAGCAGTGAAAATAGGTTCGGGCGTGCGGCTTTCTTT. Translated: CASSENRFGRAAFF.

The chain carries TRBV28 and TRBJ2-7; D not certain. V dropped 3 bases and J dropped 2 bases, with 11 bases sitting between them. CDR1 and CDR2 from the germline V gene are MDHEN and SYDVKM. The CDR3 extends over 14 amino acids. CDR3: CASSFSSPPYEQYF. The CDR3 bases are TGTGCCAGCAGTTTCAGCAGCCCTCCCTACGAGCAGTACTTC.